The 32 T cell receptor beta chains presented below share a single source sample, sequenced in a study of blood T cells in healthy people across ages. For the second PCR, which ran for about 7 to 11 cycles, a sample-barcoded 5' primer and a J-beta primer mix were used. TCRdb re-called the 5' RACE reads through MiXCR, storing one row per CDR3 protein. The data show just over 800,000 distinct CDR3 sequences, around 68% seen once. The sequenced material came from blood. The receptors were gathered from a man aged 30 to 45 in good health.

This chain connects TRBV20-1 to TRBJ2-5; the match to TRBD1 covers 8 bases. Germline CDR1 and CDR2: DFQATT and SNEGSKA (reference sequence). With 1 base clipped from V and 0 bases from J, the junction kept 4 bases outside the gene matches. The CDR3 runs 15 residues. Written as DNA, the CDR3 is TGCAGTGCTAGAGGGACAGGGAGGTACCAAGAGACCCAGTACTTC. It codes for CSARGTGRYQETQYF.

This rearrangement joins TRBV4-3 to TRBJ2-5, with D possibly matching TRBD2 (6 bases). The J call may be faulty, since TRBJ2-7 better matches the DNA end. The CDR3 has 17 residues. From germline, CDR1 is LGHNA and CDR2 YSLEER. As DNA, the CDR3 is TGCGCCAGCAGCCAAGATCCTTTCGGGAGCGTCGTGGGCGAGCAGTACTTC. Its translation is CASSQDPFGSVVGEQYF.

In its sample, this clonotype was seen many times. The gene calls are TRBV7-9 and TRBJ2-3; D not certain. V gave up 6 bases and J gave up 1 base, with 5 bases separating them. The CDR3 has 12 amino acids. Germline lookup yields CDR1 SEHNR and CDR2 FQNEAQ (reference sequence). CDR3 sequence: CASSSGTDTQYF. DNA of the CDR3: TGTGCCAGCAGTTCCGGCACAGATACGCAGTATTTT.

This clonotype was detected a few times. The rearrangement links TRBV20-1 to TRBJ2-3; 7 bases line up with TRBD1. Unmatched junction bases numbered 13, after V lost 5 bases and J lost 2 bases. The CDR3 consists of 16 residues. Germline CDR1 DFQATT, CDR2 SNEGSKA (reference sequence). CDR3 nucleotides: TGCAGTGCTCCCAGGGGGAGAGGGGGTTTCACAGATACGCAGTATTTT. Translating gives CSAPRGRGGFTDTQYF.

V gene TRBV9 combines with J gene TRBJ2-3; D gene unclear. Germline-derived CDR1 and CDR2 are SGDLS and YYNGEE. CDR3 length: 14 amino acids. V lost 0 bases and J lost 2, with 7 bases in between. The CDR3 region has the DNA TGTGCCAGCAGCGTAGACCGCAACACAGATACGCAGTATTTT. It specifies CASSVDRNTDTQYF.

The J gene is TRBJ2-5, the V gene TRBV6-2 or TRBV6-3; D unresolved. The DNA end is more similar to TRBJ2-7, so the J call may be wrong. Germline V lookup: CDR1 MNHEY, CDR2 SVGEGT. The CDR3 loop spans 11 amino acids. CDR3 amino acids: CASRASYEQYF. In nucleotides, the CDR3 is TGTGCCAGCAGGGCCAGCTACGAGCAGTACTTC.

This chain's CDR3 is CATSRDGQGFRETQYF. CDR3 bases: TGTGCCACCAGCAGAGACGGACAGGGGTTTAGGGAGACCCAGTACTTC. This chain uses TRBV15 with TRBJ2-4, with 9 bases aligning to TRBD1. The assigned J gene may be wrong: the sequence end matches TRBJ2-5 better. CDR3 length: 16 amino acids. Germline CDR1 LNHNV, CDR2 YYDKDF (reference sequence).

This clonotype was seen a single time. Its ends do not fully match the called genes, so a read error is possible. The V call is TRBV11-1, the J call TRBJ2-1; TRBD2 matches at 11 bases. This CDR3 is 15 amino acids long. CDR1 is SGHAT, CDR2 FQDESV, per germline (reference sequence). Here the CDR3 reads CASSEITPGLAEQFF. CDR3 nucleotide sequence: TGTGCCAGCAGCGAAATTACGCCGGGACTAGCGGAGCAGTTCTTT.

This chain uses TRBV5-5 with TRBJ2-7; TRBD1 matches at 8 bases. The CDR3 totals 14 residues. In germline, CDR1 is SGHKS, CDR2 YYEKEE (reference sequence). V was pared by 4 bases and J by 2 bases, with 5 bases of the junction left unmatched. The CDR3 reads CASSTTGAPYEQYF. The DNA of the CDR3 is TGTGCCAGCAGCACGACAGGGGCACCCTACGAGCAGTACTTC.

This chain uses TRBV19 with TRBJ2-1; TRBD1 matches 7 bases. This CDR3 comprises 15 residues. Germline V lookup: CDR1 LNHDA, CDR2 SQIVND (reference sequence). Trimming removed 3 bases from V and 1 base from J; junction bases left unmatched: 3. The CDR3 reads CASSISTGSYNEQFF. CDR3 bases: TGTGCCAGTAGTATCTCGACAGGGTCCTACAATGAGCAGTTCTTC.

This clonotype has just a few counts. This rearrangement joins TRBV5-1 to TRBJ2-1; TRBD1 might be the D (6 bases). The germline CDR1 and CDR2 sequences are SGHRS and YFSETQ. This CDR3 spans 14 amino acids. Trimming cost V 4 bases and J 3 bases, with 11 bases left between them. The CDR3 nucleotides read TGCGCCAGCAGCCCTAGGACAGTCTACAATGAGCAGTTCTTC. It specifies CASSPRTVYNEQFF. The complete variable domain, with remaining parts taken from reference TRBV5-1 and TRBJ2-1, reads KAGVTQTPRYLIKTRGQQVTLSCSPISGHRSVSWYQQTPGQGLQFLFEYFSETQRNKGNFPGRFSGRQFSNSRSEMNVSTLELGDSALYLCASSPRTVYNEQFFGPGTRLTVL.

In its sample, this clonotype was seen a few times. CDR3 protein: CSARSGTRGDEQFF. The CDR3 DNA is TGCAGTGCTAGATCTGGGACTAGAGGGGATGAGCAGTTCTTC. This sequence joins TRBV20-1 and TRBJ2-1; 8 bases map to TRBD2. Trimming at V came to 2 bases and at J to 8 bases, leaving 8 bases not matched to a gene. Germline CDR1 DFQATT, CDR2 SNEGSKA (reference sequence). CDR3 size: 14 residues.

This clonotype is a singleton in its sample. The rearrangement joins TRBV28 to TRBJ2-7, with 9 positions matching TRBD1. The end of the DNA is better explained by TRBJ2-5, so the J call may be wrong. The CDR3 is 14 residues long. Germline loops: CDR1 MDHEN, CDR2 SYDVKM. The CDR3 DNA sequence: TGTGCCAGCAGGGAATACAGGGGGCGAAGGACCCAGTACTTC. Translated, it gives CASREYRGRRTQYF.

This chain uses TRBV11-1 with TRBJ2-7; a weak D match, TRBD2 (5 bases). V gave up 5 bases and J gave up 0 bases, with 14 bases separating them. Germline loops: CDR1 SGHAT, CDR2 FQDESV (reference sequence). This CDR3 contains 15 residues. The CDR3 nucleotides are TGTGCCAGCAGCCCCACGGCGAGCGGCTCCTACGAGCAGTACTTC. It is translated as CASSPTASGSYEQYF.

This clonotype has only a few counts. The chain combines TRBV7-2 with TRBJ2-1; 12 bases match TRBD2. CDR3 length equals 18 residues. V lost 5 bases and J lost 2; bases outside the gene matches: 10. CDR1 and CDR2 (germline): SGHTA, FQGNSA. The DNA of the CDR3 is TGTGCCAGCAGCCCCACTAGCGGGGGGTTCGCCGCCTACAATGAGCAGTTCTTC. Amino acids: CASSPTSGGFAAYNEQFF.

There are a few counts of this clonotype. This sequence joins TRBV12-3 or TRBV12-4 and TRBJ2-5; D remains ambiguous. Trimming shortened V by 4 bases and J by 4 bases, and 10 bases separated the two germline ends. The CDR3 loop spans 13 amino acids. The CDR3 sequence: CASSYLMRETQYF. For the CDR3, the DNA is TGTGCCAGCAGTTACCTCATGAGAGAGACCCAGTACTTC.

This clonotype was counted only a few times. The chain carries TRBV7-2 and TRBJ2-5, with 9 bases identical to TRBD2. Per germline, CDR1 SGHTA and CDR2 FQGNSA. The J segment lost 5 bases and the V segment lost 4 bases, leaving 11 bases of the junction unmatched. This CDR3 region has 16 residues. CDR3 coding DNA: TGTGCCAGCAGCTCGAACAGCGGGACTAGCCGGGAGACCCAGTACTTC. Encoded protein: CASSSNSGTSRETQYF.

In its sample, this clonotype was seen a few times. The V and J genes are TRBV5-1 and TRBJ2-7; D is possibly TRBD1 (5 bases). This CDR3 spans 13 amino acids. Germline V gives CDR1 SGHRS, CDR2 YFSETQ. Trimming took off 6 bases at V and 6 bases at J, with 16 bases between the two ends. The CDR3 DNA sequence: TGCGCCAGCAAACAGGCCCAAGAGTTCGAGCAGTACTTC. The encoded protein is CASKQAQEFEQYF.

This clonotype appeared a few times. V usage is TRBV13 and J usage is TRBJ2-7; no firm D call. This CDR3 is 14 amino acids long. The germline CDR1 and CDR2 sequences are PRHDT and FYEKMQ (reference sequence). Trimming stripped 1 base from V and 0 bases from J, with 7 bases between. The CDR3, as DNA: TGTGCCAGCAGCTTAGTTTTGGACTCCTACGAGCAGTACTTC. Translated, it gives CASSLVLDSYEQYF.

The chain recombines TRBV9 with TRBJ2-1; TRBD2 matches 7 bases. The CDR3 totals 14 residues. J lost 5 bases, V lost 4 bases, and 6 bases had no gene match. The germline V gene encodes CDR1 SGDLS and CDR2 YYNGEE. The CDR3 loop reads CASSNRDYNNEQFF. For the CDR3, the DNA is TGTGCCAGCAGCAACCGGGACTACAACAATGAGCAGTTCTTC.

The rearrangement uses TRBV25-1 and TRBJ2-5, with D unclear. V dropped 3 bases and J dropped 7 bases, with 6 bases sitting between them. The CDR3 loop spans 11 amino acids. Germline V gene data show CDR1 as MGHDK and CDR2 as SYGVNS. CDR3 sequence: CASSDSGTQYF. Written as DNA, the CDR3 is TGTGCCAGCAGTGATTCAGGGACCCAGTACTTC.

As to this clonotype: One end of the junction does not line up with germline, which may come from a read error. This chain joins TRBV29-1 and TRBJ2-7, with TRBD2 as a possible D gene (6 bases). This CDR3 has 10 residues. Germline V CDR1 and CDR2: SQVTM, ANQGSEA. In DNA form, the CDR3 reads TGCAGCGCCGGGACTCTCGAGCGGTACTTC. Its protein product is CSAGTLERYF.

The chain employs TRBV12-3 or TRBV12-4 and TRBJ1-4; D unresolved. The CDR3 totals 11 residues. Trimming removed 5 bases at V and 7 bases at J, with 5 bases between. Here the CDR3 reads CASSPFEKLFF. The CDR3 nucleotides are TGTGCCAGCAGTCCCTTTGAAAAACTGTTTTTT.

The rearrangement links TRBV12-3 or TRBV12-4 to TRBJ1-2; tentatively, D is TRBD1 (5 bases). This CDR3 is built from 14 residues. Trimming pared 2 bases from V and 4 bases from J, leaving 11 bases between. The CDR3 sequence is CASSLSRAGYGYTF. In DNA, the CDR3 is TGTGCCAGCAGTTTAAGCAGGGCGGGCTATGGCTACACCTTC.

The chain couples TRBV10-3 to TRBJ2-4; D is unresolved. Near its end, the DNA agrees better with TRBJ2-7, so the J call may be wrong. This CDR3 has 14 residues. CDR1 is ENHRY and CDR2 is SYGVKD in the germline V gene. DNA of the CDR3: TGTGCCATCAGTGAGGGGTCGGATCTGTACGAGCAGTACTTC. This sequence encodes CAISEGSDLYEQYF.

V gene TRBV7-2 combines with J gene TRBJ1-2; 7 nucleotides match TRBD1. Germline CDR1 is SGHTA and CDR2 is FQGNSA. The J segment lost 4 bases and the V segment lost 1 base, leaving 9 bases of the junction unmatched. The length of the CDR3 is 16 residues. The CDR3 spells CASSLVPPGTAYGYTF. CDR3 DNA sequence: TGTGCCAGCAGCTTAGTTCCACCCGGGACAGCCTATGGCTACACCTTC. Using reference TRBV7-2 and TRBJ1-2 for the parts outside the CDR3, the full variable domain is GAGVSQSPSNKVTEKGKDVELRCDPISGHTALYWYRQSLGQGLEFLIYFQGNSAPDKSGLPSDRFSAERTGGSVSTLTIQRTQQEDSAVYLCASSLVPPGTAYGYTFGSGTRLTVV.

Concerning this clonotype itself: At one of its ends the junction is not consistent with the germline gene, which may arise from a read error. This sequence joins TRBV28 and TRBJ2-7; maybe TRBD1 (6 bases). The CDR3 loop spans 14 amino acids. Germline V gives CDR1 MDHEN, CDR2 SYDVKM. CDR3 in amino acids: CTSTTSGVPYEQYF. The CDR3 DNA is TGTACCAGCACCACCTCAGGGGTGCCCTACGAGCAGTACTTC.

The chain joins TRBV27 to TRBJ2-2, with 11 positions matching TRBD1. The length of the CDR3 is 15 residues. Germline V gene lookup returns CDR1 MNHEY and CDR2 SMNVEV (reference sequence). Trimming cost V 2 bases and J 6 bases; bases outside gene matches: 2. The CDR3 region is CASSLAGQGAGELFF. In nucleotides, the CDR3 is TGTGCCAGCAGTTTAGCGGGACAGGGGGCCGGGGAGCTGTTTTTT.

V is TRBV12-3 or TRBV12-4 and J is TRBJ1-6; 7 bases match TRBD1. The CDR3 contains 14 residues. V was pared by 5 bases and J by 6 bases, with 4 bases of the junction left unmatched. The DNA for the CDR3 is TGTGCCAGCAGTAAAAGGGACAGTAATTCACCCCTCCACTTT. Its translation is CASSKRDSNSPLHF.

The chain uses TRBV7-2 and TRBJ2-1; perhaps TRBD2 as D (6 bases). V lost 2 bases to trimming and J lost 7 bases, with 21 bases between them. There are 17 residues in the CDR3. From germline, CDR1 is SGHTA and CDR2 FQGNSA. The CDR3, as DNA: TGTGCCAGCAGCTTAACCCTACTAGCCCAGGCGGGGAATGAGCAGTTCTTC. Translating gives CASSLTLLAQAGNEQFF.

This clonotype was observed a few times. This chain uses TRBV6-8 with TRBJ2-5; 8 positions match TRBD2. The CDR3 extends over 15 amino acids. Germline CDR1 MNHGY, CDR2 SAAAGT. Trimming at V came to 6 bases and at J to 4 bases, leaving 10 bases not matched to a gene. The CDR3 loop is CASSPTRTSSETQYF. The CDR3 coding sequence is TGTGCCAGCAGCCCCACCAGGACTAGCTCAGAGACCCAGTACTTC.

V gene TRBV5-6 combines with J gene TRBJ1-6; the D is unclear. Trimming cost V 4 bases and J 10 bases, with 18 bases left between them. The CDR3 contains 15 residues. Germline CDR1 reads SGHDT; CDR2 reads YYEEEE. The chain's CDR3 is CASSLGPQNGSPLHF. Written as DNA, the CDR3 is TGTGCCAGCAGCCTAGGTCCACAGAACGGCTCACCCCTCCACTTT.